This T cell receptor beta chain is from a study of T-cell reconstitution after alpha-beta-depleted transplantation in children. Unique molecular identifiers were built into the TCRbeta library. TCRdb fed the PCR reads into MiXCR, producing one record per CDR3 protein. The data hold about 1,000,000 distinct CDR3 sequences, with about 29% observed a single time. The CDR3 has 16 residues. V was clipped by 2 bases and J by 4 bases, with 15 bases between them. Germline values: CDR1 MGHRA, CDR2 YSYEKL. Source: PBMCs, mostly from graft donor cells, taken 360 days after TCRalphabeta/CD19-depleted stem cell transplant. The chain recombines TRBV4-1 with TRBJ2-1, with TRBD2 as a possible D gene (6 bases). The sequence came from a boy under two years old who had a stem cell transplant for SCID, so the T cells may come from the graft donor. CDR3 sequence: CASSQLPGLLYNEQFF. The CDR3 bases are TGCGCCAGCAGCCAACTGCCGGGACTGCTTTACAATGAGCAGTTCTTC.